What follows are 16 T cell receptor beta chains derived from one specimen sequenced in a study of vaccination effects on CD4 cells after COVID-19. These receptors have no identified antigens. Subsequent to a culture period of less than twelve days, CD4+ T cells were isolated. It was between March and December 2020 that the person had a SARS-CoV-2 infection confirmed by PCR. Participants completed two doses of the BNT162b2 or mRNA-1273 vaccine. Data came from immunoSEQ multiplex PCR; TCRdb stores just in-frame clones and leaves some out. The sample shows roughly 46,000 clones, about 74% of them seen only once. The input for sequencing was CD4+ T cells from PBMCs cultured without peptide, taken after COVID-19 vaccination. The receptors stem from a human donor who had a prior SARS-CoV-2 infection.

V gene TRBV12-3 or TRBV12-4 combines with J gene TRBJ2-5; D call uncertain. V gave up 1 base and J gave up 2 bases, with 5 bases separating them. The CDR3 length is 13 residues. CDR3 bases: TGTGCCAGCAGTTTAGGTATACAAGAGACCCAGTACTTC. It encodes CASSLGIQETQYF.

CDR3 amino acids: CATSDSDTPHEQYF. For the CDR3, the DNA is TGTGCCACCAGTGATTCCGACACCCCCCACGAGCAGTACTTC. This chain links TRBV24-1 with TRBJ2-7; D remains unclear. This CDR3 is 14 amino acids long. Trimming shortened V by 2 bases and J by 5 bases, and 12 bases separated the two germline ends. Germline V CDR1 and CDR2: KGHDR, SFDVKD.

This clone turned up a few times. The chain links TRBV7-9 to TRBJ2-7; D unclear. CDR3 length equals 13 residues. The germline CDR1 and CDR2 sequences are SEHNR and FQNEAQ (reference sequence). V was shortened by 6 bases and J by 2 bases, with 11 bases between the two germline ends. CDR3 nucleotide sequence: TGTGCCAGCAGTCGCACAGTTACCTACGAGCAGTACTTC. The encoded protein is CASSRTVTYEQYF.

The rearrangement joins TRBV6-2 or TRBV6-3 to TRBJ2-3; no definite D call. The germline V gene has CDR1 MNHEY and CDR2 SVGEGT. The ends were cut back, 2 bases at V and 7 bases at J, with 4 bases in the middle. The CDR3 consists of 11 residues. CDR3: CASSYAYTQYF. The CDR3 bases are TGTGCCAGCAGTTACGCGTATACGCAGTATTTT.

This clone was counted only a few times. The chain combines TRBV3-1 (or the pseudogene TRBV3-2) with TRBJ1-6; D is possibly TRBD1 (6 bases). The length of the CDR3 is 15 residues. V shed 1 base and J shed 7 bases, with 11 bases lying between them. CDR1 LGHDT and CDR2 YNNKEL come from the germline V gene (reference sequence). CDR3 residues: CASSQVVGGNSPLHF. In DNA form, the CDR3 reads TGTGCCAGCAGCCAAGTCGTAGGGGGAAATTCACCCCTCCACTTT.

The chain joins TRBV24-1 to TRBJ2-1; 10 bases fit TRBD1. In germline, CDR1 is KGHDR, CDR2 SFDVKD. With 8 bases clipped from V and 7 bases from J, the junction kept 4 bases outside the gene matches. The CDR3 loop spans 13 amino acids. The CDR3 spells CATMGQGWNEQFF. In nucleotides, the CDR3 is TGTGCCACCATGGGACAGGGGTGGAATGAGCAGTTCTTC.

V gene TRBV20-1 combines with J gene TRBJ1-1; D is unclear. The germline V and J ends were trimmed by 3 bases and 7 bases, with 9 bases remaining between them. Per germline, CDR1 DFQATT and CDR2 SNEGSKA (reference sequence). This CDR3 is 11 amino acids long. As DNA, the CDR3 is TGCAGTGCTAGCCGCAAGGATGAAGCTTTCTTT. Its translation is CSASRKDEAFF.

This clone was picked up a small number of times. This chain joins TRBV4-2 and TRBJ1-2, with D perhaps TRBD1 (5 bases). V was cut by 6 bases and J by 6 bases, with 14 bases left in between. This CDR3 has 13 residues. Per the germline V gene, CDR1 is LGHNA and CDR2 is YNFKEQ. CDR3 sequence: CASSPEGTHGYTF. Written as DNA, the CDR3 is TGTGCCAGCAGTCCGGAGGGGACCCATGGCTACACCTTC.

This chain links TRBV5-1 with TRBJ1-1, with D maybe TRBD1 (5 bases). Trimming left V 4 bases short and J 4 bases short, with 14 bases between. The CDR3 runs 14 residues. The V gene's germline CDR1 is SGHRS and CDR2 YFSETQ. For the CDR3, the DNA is TGCGCCAGCAGCCCGGGGCGGGGAGGCACTGAAGCTTTCTTT. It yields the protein CASSPGRGGTEAFF. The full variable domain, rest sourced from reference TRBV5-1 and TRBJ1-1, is KAGVTQTPRYLIKTRGQQVTLSCSPISGHRSVSWYQQTPGQGLQFLFEYFSETQRNKGNFPGRFSGRQFSNSRSEMNVSTLELGDSALYLCASSPGRGGTEAFFGQGTRLTVV.

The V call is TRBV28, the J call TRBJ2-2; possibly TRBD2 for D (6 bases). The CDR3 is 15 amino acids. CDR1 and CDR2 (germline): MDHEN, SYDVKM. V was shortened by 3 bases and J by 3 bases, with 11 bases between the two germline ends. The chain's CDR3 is CASSLGEVDTGELFF. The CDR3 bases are TGTGCCAGCAGTTTGGGGGAGGTGGACACCGGGGAGCTGTTTTTT.

The CDR3 DNA is TGTGCCAGCAGTTTTTTAGTTGGGGGGACTGAAGCTTTCTTT. This encodes CASSFLVGGTEAFF. The chain is built from TRBV27 and TRBJ1-1, with a tentative D call TRBD1 (5 bases). The CDR3 length is 14 residues. Germline CDR1 reads MNHEY; CDR2 reads SMNVEV (reference sequence). V lost 3 bases and J 5 bases, leaving 13 bases between the germline ends.

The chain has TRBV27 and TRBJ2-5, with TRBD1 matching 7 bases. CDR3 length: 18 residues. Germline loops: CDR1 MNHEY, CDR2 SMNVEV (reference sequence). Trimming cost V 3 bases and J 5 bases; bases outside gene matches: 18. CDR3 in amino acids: CASSLIGGTGAPGETQYF. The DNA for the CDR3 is TGTGCCAGCAGTTTGATTGGGGGAACAGGGGCGCCCGGGGAGACCCAGTACTTC.

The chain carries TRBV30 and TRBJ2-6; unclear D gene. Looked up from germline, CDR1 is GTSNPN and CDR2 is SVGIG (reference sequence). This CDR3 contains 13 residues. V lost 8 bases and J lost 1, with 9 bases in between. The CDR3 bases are TGTGCCCAGCGTCAATCTGGGGCCAACGTCCTGACTTTC. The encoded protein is CAQRQSGANVLTF.

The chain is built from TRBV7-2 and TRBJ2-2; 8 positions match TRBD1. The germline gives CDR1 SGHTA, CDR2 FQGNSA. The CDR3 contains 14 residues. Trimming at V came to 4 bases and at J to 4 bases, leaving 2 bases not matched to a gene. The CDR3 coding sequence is TGTGCCAGCAGCTCGGACAGGGCCACCGGGGAGCTGTTTTTT. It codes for CASSSDRATGELFF.

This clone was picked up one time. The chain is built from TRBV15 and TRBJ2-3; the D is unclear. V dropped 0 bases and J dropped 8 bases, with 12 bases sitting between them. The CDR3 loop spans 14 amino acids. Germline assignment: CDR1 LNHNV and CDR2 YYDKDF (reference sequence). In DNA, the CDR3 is TGTGCCACCAGCAGAGAACGCATCGTTGGTACGCAGTATTTT. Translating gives CATSRERIVGTQYF.

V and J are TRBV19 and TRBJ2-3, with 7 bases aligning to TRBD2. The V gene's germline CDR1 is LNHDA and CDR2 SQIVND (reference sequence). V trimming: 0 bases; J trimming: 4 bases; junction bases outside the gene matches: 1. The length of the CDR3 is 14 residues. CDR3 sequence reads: CASSIETSSDTQYF. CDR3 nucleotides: TGTGCCAGTAGTATAGAGACTAGCTCAGATACGCAGTATTTT. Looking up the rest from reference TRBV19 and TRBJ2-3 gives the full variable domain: DGGITQSPKYLFRKEGQNVTLSCEQNLNHDAMYWYRQDPGQGLRLIYYSQIVNDFQKGDIAEGYSVSREKKESFPLTVTSAQKNPTAFYLCASSIETSSDTQYFGPGTRLTVL.